This paragraph covers one T cell receptor beta chain sequence. Its antigen remains unknown. Sequencing used immunoSEQ version 4 in survey mode. Template was genomic DNA at about 9.8 ng/uL, with up to about 1 ug used per sample. Assay used: immunoSEQ multiplex PCR; TCRdb lists only in-frame clones, some missing. Counted here are under 55,000 clones, 88% occurring once; the ten biggest clones make up over 0.45%. The data belong to a study of persistence of HIV-infected CD4 T cells. Across the study: Anti-CD3/anti-CD28 beads activated more cells than antigen stimulation did.

This nonspecific control used anti-CD3/anti-CD28 bead stimulation of CD4+ T cells. Sorting selected CD4+ T cells upregulating both CD40 ligand and CD69. Donors had CD4+ T cell counts above 400 cells/uL and were CMV-seropositive. A roughly 20-hour stimulation of CD8-depleted PBMCs used anti-CD28/CD49d costimulation, CD40-blocking antibody and enfuvirtide. Germline-derived CDR1 and CDR2 are SGHKS and YYEKEE (reference sequence). Trimming pared 6 bases from V and 0 bases from J, leaving 7 bases between. The CDR3 covers 13 residues. The sample was CD4+ T cells sorted from PBMCs after approximately 19-hour stimulation, taken from a patient who received antiretroviral therapy. The sequence derives from an adult woman with HIV who was CMV-seropositive. V and J are TRBV5-5 and TRBJ1-3, with a tentative D call TRBD1 (5 bases). The CDR3 reads CASITGSGNTIYF. In DNA form, the CDR3 reads TGTGCCAGCATTACAGGCTCTGGAAACACCATATATTTT.